Each of the 8 T cell receptor beta chains below was sequenced from the same sample in a study of blood T cells in healthy people across ages. A second PCR, run for about 7 to 11 cycles, used a sample-barcoded 5' primer plus a J-beta primer mix. MiXCR, run by TCRdb on the 5' RACE reads, gives a single entry per CDR3 protein. Here the sample spans about 830,000 distinct CDR3 sequences, roughly 60% being singletons. Sequenced: blood. The receptors derive from a man aged 25 to 40 in good health.

In DNA, the CDR3 is TGTGCCAGCAGCTCCACAGGGAGAGGGAACACTGAAGCTTTCTTT. This gives the protein CASSSTGRGNTEAFF. The chain links TRBV7-9 to TRBJ1-1, with TRBD1 as a possible D gene (6 bases). V was shortened by 4 bases and J by 1 base, with 13 bases between the two germline ends. CDR3 length: 15 residues. The V gene's germline CDR1 is SEHNR and CDR2 FQNEAQ (reference sequence).

The chain employs TRBV29-1 and TRBJ2-7, with a weak D call TRBD2 (6 bases). Trimming pared 5 bases from V and 1 base from J, leaving 12 bases between. Germline V gene lookup returns CDR1 SQVTM and CDR2 ANQGSEA. The CDR3 runs 13 residues. The CDR3 loop reads CSVRRGPSYEQYF. The CDR3 DNA is TGCAGCGTTCGGAGGGGACCATCCTACGAGCAGTACTTC.

This clonotype appeared many times. V gene TRBV29-1 combines with J gene TRBJ2-7, with unresolved D. Germline assignment: CDR1 SQVTM and CDR2 ANQGSEA. V was trimmed by 1 base and J by 2 bases, leaving 9 bases between them. This CDR3 is 13 amino acids long. The CDR3 reads CSVEGTRTYEQYF. CDR3 bases: TGCAGCGTTGAAGGTACACGAACCTACGAGCAGTACTTC.

The genes are TRBV5-1 and TRBJ2-1, with a possible D match to TRBD1 (6 bases). This CDR3 region has 13 residues. V gave up 4 bases and J gave up 5 bases, with 10 bases separating them. CDR1 is SGHRS and CDR2 is YFSETQ in the germline V gene. The CDR3 sequence is CASSQGQNNEQFF. CDR3 DNA: TGCGCCAGCAGCCAAGGACAGAACAATGAGCAGTTCTTC.

The chain has TRBV7-2 and TRBJ1-5, with a weak D call TRBD1 (5 bases). V dropped 1 base and J dropped 7 bases, with 11 bases sitting between them. The CDR3 is 14 residues long. CDR1 is SGHTA and CDR2 is FQGNSA in the germline V gene. This CDR3 is CASSLVGVGQPQHF. As DNA, the CDR3 is TGTGCCAGCAGCTTAGTGGGGGTGGGCCAGCCCCAGCATTTT.

The chain has TRBV4-2 and TRBJ1-2, with D unresolved. The V end lost 1 base, the J end lost 6 bases, and 12 bases lay between the germline ends. This CDR3 region has 14 residues. Germline V gene data show CDR1 as LGHNA and CDR2 as YNFKEQ. CDR3 DNA sequence: TGTGCCAGCAGCCAAGGTAGTGATTTGGATGGCTACACCTTC. It translates to CASSQGSDLDGYTF.

J is TRBJ2-6 and V is TRBV6-6; the D is unclear. V lost 6 bases and J 0 bases, leaving 9 bases between the germline ends. Per the germline V gene, CDR1 is MNHNY and CDR2 is SVGAGI (reference sequence). The CDR3 runs to 15 residues. The CDR3 protein is CASSPASSGANVLTF. DNA of the CDR3: TGTGCCAGCAGCCCCGCTAGCTCTGGGGCCAACGTCCTGACTTTC.

The chain is built from TRBV18 and TRBJ2-7; D may be TRBD1 or TRBD2 (5 bases each). With 5 bases removed from V and 0 bases from J, the gap between germline ends came to 14 bases. This CDR3 contains 15 residues. Germline assignment: CDR1 KGHSH and CDR2 LQKENI. The CDR3, as DNA: TGTGCCAGCTCAGTTGGGGACGGGGTCTCCTACGAGCAGTACTTC. This encodes CASSVGDGVSYEQYF.